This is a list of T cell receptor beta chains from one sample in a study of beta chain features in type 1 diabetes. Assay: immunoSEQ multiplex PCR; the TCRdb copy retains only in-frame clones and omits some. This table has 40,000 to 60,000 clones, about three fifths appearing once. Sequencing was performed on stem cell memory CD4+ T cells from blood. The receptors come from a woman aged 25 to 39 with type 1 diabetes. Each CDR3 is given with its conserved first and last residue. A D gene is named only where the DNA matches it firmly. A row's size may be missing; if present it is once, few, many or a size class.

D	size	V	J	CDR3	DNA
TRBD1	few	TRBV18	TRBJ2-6	CASSPQTGGNSGANVLTF	TGTGCCAGCTCACCCCAGACAGGGGGCAACTCTGGGGCCAACGTCCTGACTTTC
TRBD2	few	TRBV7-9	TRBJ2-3	CASSPSGRHTDTQYF	TGTGCCAGCAGCCCTAGCGGGAGACACACAGATACGCAGTATTTT
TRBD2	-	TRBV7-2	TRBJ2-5	CASSFSGRETQYF	TGTGCCAGCAGCTTTAGCGGGAGAGAGACCCAGTACTTC
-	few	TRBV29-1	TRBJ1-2	CSVPRGGAYGYTF	TGCAGCGTTCCCCGGGGAGGGGCCTATGGCTACACCTTC
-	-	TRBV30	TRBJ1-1	CAWSAGGPEAFF	TGTGCCTGGAGTGCGGGGGGTCCTGAAGCTTTCTTT
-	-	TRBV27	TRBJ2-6	CATMRPGTGANVLTF	TGTGCCACCATGAGGCCAGGGACTGGGGCCAACGTCCTGACTTTC
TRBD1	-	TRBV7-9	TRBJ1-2	CASSRDRDLINYGYTF	TGTGCCAGCAGCCGAGACAGGGATCTAATTAACTATGGCTACACCTTC
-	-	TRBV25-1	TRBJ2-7	CASSFHGQSYEQYF	TGTGCCAGCAGTTTCCACGGACAGTCCTACGAGCAGTACTTC
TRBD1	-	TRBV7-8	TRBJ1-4	CASSMNPGQNNEKLFF	TGTGCCAGCAGCATGAACCCGGGACAGAATAATGAAAAACTGTTTTTT
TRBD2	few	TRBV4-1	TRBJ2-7	CASSQKVLGAGGPSYEQYF	TGCGCCAGCAGCCAAAAAGTCTTAGGAGCGGGAGGGCCGTCCTACGAGCAGTACTTC
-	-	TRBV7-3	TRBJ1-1	CASSLFLFDTEAFF	TGTGCCAGCAGCTTATTCCTTTTCGACACTGAAGCTTTCTTT
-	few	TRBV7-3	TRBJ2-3	CASSLSGSEDTQYF	TGTGCCAGCAGCTTATCAGGTTCCGAAGATACGCAGTATTTT
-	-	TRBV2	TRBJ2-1	CASSGRDKDHNEQFF	TGTGCCAGCAGTGGCCGGGACAAGGACCACAATGAGCAGTTCTTC
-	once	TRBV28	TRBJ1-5	CASFGSDQPQHF	TGTGCCAGCTTCGGGAGCGATCAGCCCCAGCATTTT
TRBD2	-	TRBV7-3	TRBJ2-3	CASSLTTGGLADSTDTQYF	TGTGCCAGCAGCCTGACGACAGGGGGACTAGCGGACAGCACAGATACGCAGTATTTT
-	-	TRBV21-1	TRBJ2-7	CASSKGQGAYEQYF	TGTGCCAGCAGCAAAGGACAGGGAGCCTACGAGCAGTACTTC
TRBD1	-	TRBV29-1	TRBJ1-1	CSAGTGYTEAFF	TGCAGCGCCGGGACAGGGTACACTGAAGCTTTCTTT
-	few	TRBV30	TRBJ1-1	CACGPGWLREDTEAFF	TGTGCCTGCGGACCGGGCTGGTTACGGGAGGACACTGAAGCTTTCTTT
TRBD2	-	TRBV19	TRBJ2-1	CASSEVAGGPSEQFF	TGTGCCAGTAGTGAGGTTGCGGGAGGGCCGAGTGAGCAGTTCTTC
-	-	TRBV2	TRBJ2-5	CAFQDWSSLAETQYF	TGTGCCTTTCAGGACTGGTCGAGCCTCGCAGAGACCCAGTACTTC
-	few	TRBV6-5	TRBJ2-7	CASSPRGANYEQYF	TGTGCCAGCAGTCCCCGCGGGGCCAACTACGAGCAGTACTTC
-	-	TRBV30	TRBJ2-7	CAWRKDSLLREQYF	TGTGCCTGGAGGAAGGACAGCCTACTACGAGAGCAGTACTTC
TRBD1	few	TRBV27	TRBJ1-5	CASSFADRAGQPQHF	TGTGCCAGCAGTTTCGCGGACAGGGCCGGTCAGCCCCAGCATTTT
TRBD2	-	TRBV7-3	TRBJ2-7	CASSLAASGTYEQYF	TGTGCCAGCAGCTTGGCCGCTAGCGGGACCTACGAGCAGTACTTC
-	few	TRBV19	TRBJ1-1	CATGDPNTEAFF	TGTGCCACCGGAGACCCGAACACTGAAGCTTTCTTT